Presented here are 26 T cell receptor beta chains from one specimen sequenced in a study of T cells in Graves' hyperthyroidism and ophthalmopathy. The investigators amplified TCR beta CDR3 regions from RNA transcripts. The HTBI primer set was used in a first-round RT-PCR of the TCR CDR3. TCRdb recomputed calls from the multiplex PCR reads with MiXCR, one row per CDR3 protein. The sample lists a few hundred thousand distinct CDR3 sequences; approximately 14% were seen once. The sequencing input was blood. The origin of the receptors is a woman aged 40 to 50 with Graves' hyperthyroidism.

There are many counts of this clonotype. The J gene is TRBJ2-7, the V gene TRBV20-1; TRBD2 matches at 7 bases. J was trimmed by 2 bases and V by 3 bases; bases with no gene match: 7. Germline lookup yields CDR1 DFQATT and CDR2 SNEGSKA (reference sequence). CDR3 length: 14 residues. The CDR3: CSASSGGGAYEQYF. The CDR3 region has the DNA TGCAGTGCTAGTAGTGGGGGGGGGGCCTACGAGCAGTACTTC.

This clonotype was detected ten times or more. This chain links TRBV20-1 with TRBJ1-1; the D gene is possibly TRBD1 (6 bases). The germline V gene has CDR1 DFQATT and CDR2 SNEGSKA (reference sequence). Between the trimmed V and J ends, which lost 6 bases and 10 bases, there was a span of 15 bases. This CDR3 spans 11 amino acids. The CDR3 is CSADGQPRAFF. CDR3 in DNA: TGCAGTGCCGACGGACAGCCACGAGCTTTCTTT.

This clonotype was seen repeatedly, ten times or more. The chain is built from TRBV20-1 and TRBJ2-7, with D perhaps matching TRBD1 (5 bases). The CDR3 runs to 13 residues. V dropped 6 bases and J dropped 4 bases, with 16 bases sitting between them. CDR1 DFQATT and CDR2 SNEGSKA come from the germline V gene (reference sequence). CDR3 nucleotides: TGCAGTGCAAGGTGGGGCCAGGATTACGAGCAGTACTTC. Its translation: CSARWGQDYEQYF.

This clonotype was seen many times. The chain recombines TRBV9 with TRBJ2-7; a weak D match, TRBD2 (6 bases). Trimming took 0 bases from V and 0 from J, leaving 13 bases between them. Germline values: CDR1 SGDLS, CDR2 YYNGEE. This CDR3 has 16 amino acids. The CDR3: CASSVALASTSYEQYF. In nucleotides, the CDR3 is TGTGCCAGCAGCGTAGCTCTAGCGAGCACCTCCTACGAGCAGTACTTC.

In its sample, this clonotype was seen many times. The chain joins TRBV5-1 to TRBJ1-2; D gene ambiguous. Trimming left V 0 bases short and J 8 bases short, with 11 bases between. The germline gives CDR1 SGHRS, CDR2 YFSETQ. This CDR3 spans 13 amino acids. CDR3 in DNA: TGCGCCAGCAGCTTGGGTCAGGACGGGGGCTACACCTTC. This gives the protein CASSLGQDGGYTF.

There are many counts of this clonotype. The CDR3 is CASTQGRGYEQYF. As DNA, the CDR3 is TGTGCCAGCACCCAAGGGCGGGGTTACGAGCAGTACTTC. The chain employs TRBV28 and TRBJ2-7; the D gene is possibly TRBD2 (6 bases). The length of the CDR3 is 13 residues. V shed 7 bases and J shed 4 bases, with 14 bases lying between them. Germline V lookup: CDR1 MDHEN, CDR2 SYDVKM.

V is TRBV6-5 and J is TRBJ2-7; possibly TRBD1 for D (5 bases). The germline V and J ends were trimmed by 0 bases and 5 bases, with 17 bases remaining between them. Germline CDR1 reads MNHEY; CDR2 reads SVGAGI. The length of the CDR3 is 16 residues. The CDR3 spells CASSYSGPAGIHEQYF. The DNA for the CDR3 is TGTGCCAGCAGTTACTCGGGTCCCGCAGGGATCCACGAGCAGTACTTC.

This clonotype showed up many times. The J gene is TRBJ2-1, the V gene TRBV20-1, with D unclear. Germline V gives CDR1 DFQATT, CDR2 SNEGSKA (reference sequence). The CDR3 has 12 residues. The V end was cut by 3 bases, the J end by 12 bases, with 15 bases between. Here the CDR3 reads CSARLGPIAQFF. The CDR3 region has the DNA TGCAGTGCTAGGCTAGGGCCTATCGCGCAGTTCTTC.

This clonotype was observed a handful of times. V usage is TRBV19 and J usage is TRBJ2-5; D is unresolved. This CDR3 is built from 13 residues. The V and J ends lost 3 bases and 4 bases respectively, with 9 bases between them. Looked up from germline, CDR1 is LNHDA and CDR2 is SQIVND (reference sequence). The CDR3 bases are TGTGCCAGTAGTATGAATTGGGGAGAGACCCAGTACTTC. It codes for CASSMNWGETQYF.

This clonotype was seen more than once but under ten times. The V and J genes are TRBV20-1 and TRBJ1-1; D may be TRBD1 (5 bases). Germline V lookup: CDR1 DFQATT, CDR2 SNEGSKA (reference sequence). Trimming pared 3 bases from V and 5 bases from J, leaving 16 bases between. The CDR3 spans 14 residues. The CDR3 DNA is TGCAGTGCTAGGGCAGGGAGTTCGGGGACTGAAGCTTTCTTT. It yields the protein CSARAGSSGTEAFF.

This clonotype was detected a few times. The V gene is TRBV4-2, the J gene TRBJ2-5; D may be TRBD2 (6 bases). V lost 0 bases, J lost 3 bases, and 8 bases lay in between. CDR3 length: 14 residues. From germline, CDR1 is LGHNA and CDR2 YNFKEQ. The CDR3 loop reads CASSQDWGEETQYF. DNA of the CDR3: TGTGCCAGCAGCCAAGATTGGGGGGAAGAGACCCAGTACTTC.

There are many counts of this clonotype. The rearrangement joins TRBV6-1 to TRBJ2-1; a possible D gene is TRBD2 (6 bases). Germline V CDR1 and CDR2: MNHNS, SASEGT. The V and J ends lost 6 bases and 6 bases respectively, with 12 bases between them. The CDR3 has 13 amino acids. CDR3 DNA: TGTGCCAGCAGCCTAACTAGCTTCAATGAGCAGTTCTTC. Residues: CASSLTSFNEQFF.

A word on this clonotype: With a much larger clone just one base away, this may be a read error. This sequence joins TRBV29-1 and TRBJ1-2; 7 positions agree with TRBD1. The CDR3 sequence is 14 residues long. From germline, CDR1 is SQVTM and CDR2 ANQGSEA. V shed 7 bases and J 3 bases; nucleotides not matched to a gene: 11. The CDR3 here is CSASGGGGDYGYTF. The CDR3 nucleotides are TGCAGCGCTTCTGGAGGGGGCGGAGACTATGGCTACACCTTC.

This clonotype was counted at least ten times. The genes are TRBV30 and TRBJ1-4; no definite D call. Germline CDR1 is GTSNPN and CDR2 is SVGIG (reference sequence). This CDR3 contains 14 residues. V lost 4 bases and J 5 bases, leaving 14 bases between the germline ends. CDR3 sequence reads: CAWKRREYNEKLFF. CDR3 nucleotide sequence: TGTGCCTGGAAGCGGAGGGAATACAATGAAAAACTGTTTTTT.

The table lists this clonotype with many counts. V is TRBV6-1 and J is TRBJ1-2; D possibly corresponds to TRBD1 (5 bases). There are 13 residues in the CDR3. Between the trimmed V and J ends, which lost 6 bases and 8 bases, there was a span of 16 bases. The germline gives CDR1 MNHNS, CDR2 SASEGT. CDR3 nucleotide sequence: TGTGCCAGCAGCCATACTACAGGTGAAGGCTACACCTTC. Translation gives CASSHTTGEGYTF.

V gene TRBV7-3 combines with J gene TRBJ2-1; 14 bases map to TRBD2. Germline values: CDR1 SGHTA, CDR2 FQGTGA. The CDR3 covers 16 residues. V dropped 4 bases and J dropped 7; count of bases not matched to a gene: 6. The CDR3 DNA sequence: TGTGCCAGCAGCTCTCGACTAGCGGGAGGGGTAAATGAGCAGTTCTTC. It is translated as CASSSRLAGGVNEQFF.

Ten or more counts support this clonotype. The rearrangement joins TRBV2 to TRBJ2-7; D not resolved. The V end was cut by 8 bases, the J end by 0 bases, with 11 bases between. From germline, CDR1 is SNHLY and CDR2 FYNNEI. The CDR3 extends over 13 amino acids. CDR3 in amino acids: CASQDSLSYEQYF. DNA of the CDR3: TGTGCCAGCCAAGACTCCCTCTCCTACGAGCAGTACTTC.

The V gene is TRBV6-1, the J gene TRBJ2-7; TRBD1 might be the D (7 bases). Germline assignment: CDR1 MNHNS and CDR2 SASEGT. Trimming cost V 7 bases and J 3 bases, with 16 bases left between them. This CDR3 spans 14 amino acids. CDR3 nucleotides: TGTGCCAGCATCCCAGGGGGGCTAAGCTACGAGCAGTACTTC. Translated, it gives CASIPGGLSYEQYF.

This clonotype was seen ten or more times. The chain uses TRBV18 and TRBJ2-7; D is unclear. Per germline, CDR1 KGHSH and CDR2 LQKENI. With 0 bases removed from V and 4 bases from J, the gap between germline ends came to 4 bases. The CDR3 runs to 12 residues. CDR3 residues: CASSPPGYEQYF. The CDR3 DNA reads TGTGCCAGCTCACCACCGGGGTACGAGCAGTACTTC.

This clonotype was recorded at least ten times. J is TRBJ2-1 and V is TRBV29-1; the match to TRBD1 covers 10 bases. Germline V gives CDR1 SQVTM, CDR2 ANQGSEA. This CDR3 spans 15 amino acids. CDR3 in amino acids: CRASGTGVSYNEQFF. The DNA for the CDR3 is TGCAGGGCCTCCGGGACAGGGGTCTCCTACAATGAGCAGTTCTTC.

This clonotype was observed at least ten times. The genes are TRBV27 and TRBJ2-5; maybe TRBD1 (6 bases). The length of the CDR3 is 14 residues. Trimming took off 5 bases at V and 13 bases at J, with 23 bases between the two ends. The germline gives CDR1 MNHEY, CDR2 SMNVEV (reference sequence). Written as DNA, the CDR3 is TGTGCCAGCAGTACGACCCTCTACAGGGAAAGGGTGTACTTC. It is translated as CASSTTLYRERVYF.

This clonotype has more than one count but fewer than ten. V gene TRBV12-3 or TRBV12-4 combines with J gene TRBJ1-5, with D perhaps TRBD1 (5 bases). V shed 4 bases and J shed 5 bases, with 15 bases lying between them. This CDR3 contains 15 residues. CDR3 region: CASSSTGAPHQPQHF. For the CDR3, the DNA is TGTGCCAGCAGTTCCACTGGGGCACCCCATCAGCCCCAGCATTTT.

This chain connects TRBV10-3 to TRBJ2-1; D is unresolved. The CDR3 runs to 13 residues. The germline gives CDR1 ENHRY, CDR2 SYGVKD. V shed 5 bases and J shed 10 bases, with 15 bases lying between them. The CDR3 spells CAISRVQTQEQFF. Here the CDR3 DNA reads TGTGCCATCAGTCGGGTTCAAACCCAAGAGCAGTTCTTC.

The chain couples TRBV15 to TRBJ2-1; 8 nucleotides align to TRBD2. The CDR3 contains 15 residues. Germline trimming cut 4 bases from V and 6 bases from J; bases unmatched to any gene: 8. CDR1 is LNHNV and CDR2 is YYDKDF in the germline V gene (reference sequence). CDR3 sequence (DNA): TGTGCCACCAGCAAGGGAGGGAGCGGGAGCAATGAGCAGTTCTTC. Residues: CATSKGGSGSNEQFF.

This clonotype was picked up many times. The chain has TRBV20-1 and TRBJ2-2; TRBD1 or TRBD2 may be the D gene (6 bases each). Trimming left V 5 bases short and J 5 bases short, with 18 bases between. Looked up from germline, CDR1 is DFQATT and CDR2 is SNEGSKA (reference sequence). The CDR3 spans 15 residues. CDR3 protein: CSAAQGLSGTGELFF. The CDR3, as DNA: TGCAGTGCTGCACAGGGACTCAGCGGAACCGGGGAGCTGTTTTTT.

This clonotype has ten or more counts. J is TRBJ2-2 and V is TRBV5-1; 12 bases line up with TRBD2. CDR3 length equals 18 residues. The trim removed 0 bases at V and 1 base at J, leaving 4 bases unmatched. Germline V gives CDR1 SGHRS, CDR2 YFSETQ. This CDR3 is CASSLGLAGALNTGELFF. For the CDR3, the DNA is TGCGCCAGCAGCTTGGGACTAGCGGGAGCCCTGAACACCGGGGAGCTGTTTTTT.